This entry concerns a single TCR beta chain. This clonotype was picked up a small number of times. This receptor's antigen is unknown. Base qualities are not provided; no much larger clone lies one nucleotide away. This record comes from a study of response to subunit inactivated influenza vaccine listed by TCRdb under 2018. As for the study more broadly: To follow how T cells responded to a trivalent subunit inactivated influenza vaccine, the researchers relied on deep quantitative profiling of the T cell receptor repertoire. General conclusions and limits of the study: The authors proposed that each seasonal influenza vaccination may bring in only a limited number of new T cells.

Libraries were made using RT-PCR. For sequencing, an Illumina HiSeq 2500 was employed. TCRdb trimmed the raw reads at Q25, called clones with MiXCR and kept productive beta chains. Records with the same CDR3 protein are collapsed into one entry carrying the most frequent genes and DNA. The sample table lists some 520,000 distinct CDR3 sequences, about 17% of them with a count of one. The ten largest clones represent 3% of the sample. Reading from cysteine to phenylalanine, the CDR3 counts 16 amino acids. Of the read, only the CDR3 DNA is kept; its 48 bases are in frame from base 1. Taken from the germline V gene, the CDR1 and CDR2 loops are SGHRS and YFSETQ. The germline V end is reduced by 4 bases and the J end by 3 bases; junction bases left unmatched: 12.

The TCR was taken from a man between 50 and 75 years old who received an inactivated influenza vaccine. Donor details come from another sample of the same person, matched by shared clones. The material was CD4+ T cells sorted from PBMCs, obtained about 24 months after vaccination. The chain was built from TRBV5-1 and TRBJ2-5, and TRBD1 aligns with 7 junction nucleotides. The CDR3 reads as follows: CASSPPTGNSEETQYF. The nucleotide sequence reads as follows: TGCGCCAGCAGCCCTCCGACAGGGAACTCGGAAGAGACCCAGTACTTC.